This T cell receptor beta chain appears in the sequencing data of a study of OX40 agonist ivuxolimab in advanced cancers. Notes on the study in general: More expanded clones were found, on average, in CD8+ than in CD4+ T cells. The authors also found low normalized T-cell clonal expansion in some nonresponders.

Germline CDR1 SGDLS, CDR2 YYNGEE. V was cut by 3 bases and J by 1 base, with 13 bases left in between. The CDR3 totals 15 residues. In the case of this clone: Its antigen is not known.

The data were produced by immunoSEQ multiplex PCR, yet TCRdb's version contains in-frame clones alone and is incomplete. The data hold around 60,000 clones, with nearly 95% observed a single time. This sequence originates from an adult with an advanced solid tumor such as melanoma, head and neck, liver or kidney cancer. The source material was CD4+ or CD8+ T cells sorted from blood, sampled in a trial of the OX40 agonist ivuxolimab. V gene TRBV9 combines with J gene TRBJ1-1; D is possibly TRBD1 (6 bases). For the CDR3, the DNA is TGTGCCAGCAGCGCAACAGGGTTGGGGAACACTGAAGCTTTCTTT. Translation: CASSATGLGNTEAFF.